Described below is a single T cell receptor (beta chain) sequence and its context. CDR3 length: 16 amino acids. Per the germline V gene, CDR1 is LGHDT and CDR2 is YNNKEL (reference sequence). Losses at the gene ends were 0 bases for V and 5 bases for J; bases not matched to a gene: 9. In the authors' workflow: Reference gene primers were amplified, and this amplification served to estimate nucleated cell counts. Clones were sequenced by immunoSEQ multiplex PCR, and TCRdb holds only the in-frame ones, with some missing. V and J calls and clone size follow that table, whereas D and trimming were derived from the DNA. The sample has around 470,000 clones, approximately 89% seen once. These data belong to a study of blood T cell repertoires in COVID-19. At the level of the study: Sites across the United States, Italy and Spain contributed samples from acute and convalescent COVID-19. PBMCs, B-cell-depleted T cells, or T cells were the source of the cDNA or gDNA that made up the material.

Seattle's cohort entered during active infection and was followed longitudinally. Sequenced material: peripheral blood. The chain employs TRBV3-1 (or the pseudogene TRBV3-2) and TRBJ2-5, with 7 positions matching TRBD2. The receptor was isolated from a man aged 18 to 35 with COVID-19, enrolled during active disease. The CDR3 bases are TGTGCCAGCAGCCAAGATAGGACTAGGGGAGGGGAGACCCAGTACTTC. Its protein is CASSQDRTRGGETQYF.